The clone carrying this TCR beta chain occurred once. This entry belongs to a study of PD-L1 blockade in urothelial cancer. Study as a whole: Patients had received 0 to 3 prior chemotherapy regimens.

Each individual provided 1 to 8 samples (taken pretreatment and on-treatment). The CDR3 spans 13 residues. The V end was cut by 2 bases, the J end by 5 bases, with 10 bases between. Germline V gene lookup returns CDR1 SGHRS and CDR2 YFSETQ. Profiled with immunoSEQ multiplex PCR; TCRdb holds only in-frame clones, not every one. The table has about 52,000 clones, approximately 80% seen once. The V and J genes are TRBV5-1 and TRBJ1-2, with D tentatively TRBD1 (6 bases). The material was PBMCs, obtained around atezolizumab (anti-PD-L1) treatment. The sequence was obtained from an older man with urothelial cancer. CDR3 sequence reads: CASSFNRDYGYTF. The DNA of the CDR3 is TGCGCCAGCAGCTTTAACAGGGATTATGGCTACACCTTC.